This T cell receptor beta chain derives from a study of blood T cells in healthy people across ages. This clonotype was detected a few times. CDR3 size: 15 residues. V was clipped by 2 bases and J by 7 bases, with 17 bases between them. Germline V gene sequence: CDR1 MNHNY, CDR2 SVGAGI (reference sequence). Next came a second PCR, run for 7 to 11 cycles, which used a sample-barcoded 5' primer along with a J-beta primer mix. A single record per CDR3 protein comes from TCRdb applying MiXCR to the 5' RACE reads. The data contain about 720,000 distinct CDR3 sequences, about 20% of them singletons. The genes are TRBV6-6 and TRBJ2-5; D not resolved. The clonotype comes from a man in his 70s in good health. The source material was blood. CDR3 sequence (DNA): TGTGCCAGCAGTTACCAAGGCAGCCAGCGTTTGACCCAGTACTTC. This gives the protein CASSYQGSQRLTQYF.